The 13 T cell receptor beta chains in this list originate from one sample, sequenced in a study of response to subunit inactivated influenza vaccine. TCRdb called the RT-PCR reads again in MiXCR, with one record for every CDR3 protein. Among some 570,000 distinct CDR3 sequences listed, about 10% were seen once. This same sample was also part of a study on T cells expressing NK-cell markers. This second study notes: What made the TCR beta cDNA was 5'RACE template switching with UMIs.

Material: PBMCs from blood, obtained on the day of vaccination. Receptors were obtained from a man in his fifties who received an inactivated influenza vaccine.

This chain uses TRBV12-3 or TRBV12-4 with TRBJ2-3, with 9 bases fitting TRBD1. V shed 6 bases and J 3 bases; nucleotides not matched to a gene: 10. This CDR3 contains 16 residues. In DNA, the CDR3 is TGTGCCAGCAGGAGACAGGGGGTTTGGGGGACAGATACGCAGTATTTT. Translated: CASRRQGVWGTDTQYF.

CDR3 sequence: CASSQDRDLPRYNEQFF. CDR3 bases: TGCGCCAGCAGCCAAGATCGGGATCTACCTCGGTACAATGAGCAGTTCTTC. The V and J genes are TRBV4-1 and TRBJ2-1; TRBD2 is a possible D gene (5 bases). The CDR3 has 17 residues. The germline CDR1 and CDR2 sequences are MGHRA and YSYEKL. The V gene lost 0 bases and the J gene lost 4 bases, with 16 bases spanning the gap.

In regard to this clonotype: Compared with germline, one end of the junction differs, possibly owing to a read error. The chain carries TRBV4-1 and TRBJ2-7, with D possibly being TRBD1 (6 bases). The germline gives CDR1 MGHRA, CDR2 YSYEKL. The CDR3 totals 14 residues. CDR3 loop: CTSSPIQGTYEQYF. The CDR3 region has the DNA TGCACCAGCAGCCCGATACAGGGAACCTACGAGCAGTACTTC.

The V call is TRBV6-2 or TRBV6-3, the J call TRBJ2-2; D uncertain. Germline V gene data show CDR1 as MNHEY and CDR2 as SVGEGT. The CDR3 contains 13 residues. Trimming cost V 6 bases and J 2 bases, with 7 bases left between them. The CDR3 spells CASRPPNTGELFF. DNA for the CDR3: TGTGCCAGCAGACCACCCAACACCGGGGAGCTGTTTTTT.

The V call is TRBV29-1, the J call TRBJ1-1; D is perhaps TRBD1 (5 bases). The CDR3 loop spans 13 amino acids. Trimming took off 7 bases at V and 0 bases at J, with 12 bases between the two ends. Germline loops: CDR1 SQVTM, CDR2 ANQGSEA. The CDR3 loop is CSGCVQVNTEAFF. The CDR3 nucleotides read TGCAGCGGCTGCGTACAGGTGAACACTGAAGCTTTCTTT. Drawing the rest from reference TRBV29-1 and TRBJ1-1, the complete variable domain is SAVISQKPSRDICQRGTSLTIQCQVDSQVTMMFWYRQQPGQSLTLIATANQGSEATYESGFVIDKFPISRPNLTFSTLTVSNMSPEDSSIYLCSGCVQVNTEAFFGQGTRLTVV.

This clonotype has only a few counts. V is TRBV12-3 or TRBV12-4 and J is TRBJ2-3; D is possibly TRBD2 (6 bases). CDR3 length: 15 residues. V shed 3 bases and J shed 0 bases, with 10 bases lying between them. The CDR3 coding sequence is TGTGCCAGCAGTTTGGAGGGATTTAGCACAGATACGCAGTATTTT. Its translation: CASSLEGFSTDTQYF.

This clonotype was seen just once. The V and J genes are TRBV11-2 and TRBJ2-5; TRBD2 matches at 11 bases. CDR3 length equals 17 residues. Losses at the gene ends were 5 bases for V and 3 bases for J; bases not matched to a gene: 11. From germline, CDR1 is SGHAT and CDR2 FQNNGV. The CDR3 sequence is CASSDPWVAGGKETQYF. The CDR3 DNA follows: TGTGCCAGCAGCGACCCCTGGGTAGCGGGGGGGAAAGAGACCCAGTACTTC.

The CDR3 here is CASSLVLRSSYNEQFF. The CDR3 DNA sequence: TGTGCCAGCAGCTTGGTCCTTCGGAGCTCCTACAATGAGCAGTTCTTC. The gene calls are TRBV5-6 and TRBJ2-1; D remains unclear. The CDR3 covers 16 residues. The V gene's germline CDR1 is SGHDT and CDR2 YYEEEE. Trimming removed 0 bases at V and 0 bases at J, with 10 bases between.

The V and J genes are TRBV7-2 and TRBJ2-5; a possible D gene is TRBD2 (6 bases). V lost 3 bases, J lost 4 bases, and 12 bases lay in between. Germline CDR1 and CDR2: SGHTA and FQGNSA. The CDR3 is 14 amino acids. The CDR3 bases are TGTGCCAGCAGCTTGGTGTTTAGCGGAGAGACCCAGTACTTC. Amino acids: CASSLVFSGETQYF.

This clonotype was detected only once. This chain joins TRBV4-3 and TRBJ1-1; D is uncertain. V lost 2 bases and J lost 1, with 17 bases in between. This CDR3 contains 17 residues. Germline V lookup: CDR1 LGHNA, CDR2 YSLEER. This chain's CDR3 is CASSQLHNGWGNTEAFF. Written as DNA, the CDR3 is TGCGCCAGCAGCCAACTCCACAACGGGTGGGGGAACACTGAAGCTTTCTTT.

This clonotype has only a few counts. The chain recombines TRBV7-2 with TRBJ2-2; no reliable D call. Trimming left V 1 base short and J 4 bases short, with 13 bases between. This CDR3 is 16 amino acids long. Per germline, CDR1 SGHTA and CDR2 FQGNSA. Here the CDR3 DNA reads TGTGCCAGCAGCTTAGTAAAAACTGATCCCACCGGGGAGCTGTTTTTT. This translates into CASSLVKTDPTGELFF.

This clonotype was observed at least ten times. CDR3 protein: CSARLTPGLAGEQFF. In nucleotides, the CDR3 is TGCAGTGCTAGACTTACTCCGGGACTAGCGGGTGAGCAGTTCTTC. V and J are TRBV20-1 and TRBJ2-1; 12 nucleotides agree with TRBD2. Trimming removed 2 bases from V and 9 bases from J; junction bases left unmatched: 8. CDR3 length equals 15 residues. The germline V gene has CDR1 DFQATT and CDR2 SNEGSKA (reference sequence).

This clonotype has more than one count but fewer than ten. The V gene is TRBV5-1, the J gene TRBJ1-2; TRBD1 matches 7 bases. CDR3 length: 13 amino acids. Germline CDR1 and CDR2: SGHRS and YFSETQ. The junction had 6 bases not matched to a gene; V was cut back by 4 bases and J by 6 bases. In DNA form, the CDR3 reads TGCGCCAGCAGCGGGGCCGGGACAGATGGCTACACCTTC. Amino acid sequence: CASSGAGTDGYTF.